There are a few counts of the clone carrying this T cell receptor beta chain. Its antigen is undetermined. This record belongs to a study of T-cell memory formation after mild COVID-19. Study results and caveats: CD4/CD8 balance held among clones contracting day 15 to 85, and later expanders leaned CD4+. Researchers could not confirm that second-wave clones peaking on day 37 targeted SARS-CoV-2. Contracting CD4+ clones were located mainly in CM and EM, and CD8+ clones in EMRA. Memory sampled before infection contained some responding clones, suggesting cross-reactive memory joined.

TCRdb itself ran the 5' RACE reads through MiXCR, one entry per CDR3 protein. Of over 150,000 distinct CDR3 sequences listed, about a fifth are singletons. Germline loops: CDR1 SGHRS, CDR2 YFSETQ. With 0 bases removed from V and 5 bases from J, the gap between germline ends came to 8 bases. The CDR3 covers 13 residues. V gene TRBV5-1 combines with J gene TRBJ2-5, with D possibly matching TRBD1 (5 bases). The receptor was isolated from a man between 18 and 35 years old who had mild COVID-19 (a few samples of this study predate the infection). Cell type and time point are not known. Sequenced: PBMCs or a T cell subset sorted from them (not recorded which). CDR3 nucleotides: TGCGCCAGCAGCTTGGCTGGGGCCGAGACCCAGTACTTC. Its protein is CASSLAGAETQYF.